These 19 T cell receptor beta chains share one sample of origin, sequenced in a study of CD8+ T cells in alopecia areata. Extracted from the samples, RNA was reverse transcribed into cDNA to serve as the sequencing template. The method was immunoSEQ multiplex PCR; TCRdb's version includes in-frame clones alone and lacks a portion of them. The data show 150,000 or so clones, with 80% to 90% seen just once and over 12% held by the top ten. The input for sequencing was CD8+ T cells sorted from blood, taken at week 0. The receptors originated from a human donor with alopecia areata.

CDR3 nucleotide sequence: TGTGCCTGGAGTGTAGAGGTCGGGACTGAAGCTTTCTTT. This translates into CAWSVEVGTEAFF. The rearrangement uses TRBV30 and TRBJ1-1; D is undetermined. Germline V gene sequence: CDR1 GTSNPN, CDR2 SVGIG (reference sequence). This CDR3 has 13 residues. Trimming took off 0 bases at V and 5 bases at J, with 10 bases between the two ends.

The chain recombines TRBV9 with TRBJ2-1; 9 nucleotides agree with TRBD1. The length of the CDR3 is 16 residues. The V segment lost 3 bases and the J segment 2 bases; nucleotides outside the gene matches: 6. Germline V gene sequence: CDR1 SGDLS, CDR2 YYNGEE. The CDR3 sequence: CASSGRGQGAYNEQFF. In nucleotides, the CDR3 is TGTGCCAGCAGCGGACGGGGACAGGGTGCCTACAATGAGCAGTTCTTC.

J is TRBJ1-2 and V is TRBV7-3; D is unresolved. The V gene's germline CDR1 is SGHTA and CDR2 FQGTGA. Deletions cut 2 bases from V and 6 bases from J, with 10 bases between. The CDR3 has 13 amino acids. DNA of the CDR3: TGTGCCAGCAGCTTATTTCCTCCCGATGGCTACACCTTC. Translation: CASSLFPPDGYTF.

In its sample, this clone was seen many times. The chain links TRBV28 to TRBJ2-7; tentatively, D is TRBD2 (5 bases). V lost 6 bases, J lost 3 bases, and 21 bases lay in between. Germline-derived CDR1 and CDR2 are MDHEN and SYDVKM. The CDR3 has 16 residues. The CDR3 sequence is CASRTVVGSADYEQYF. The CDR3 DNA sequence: TGTGCCAGCAGAACCGTCGTTGGTAGCGCAGACTACGAGCAGTACTTC.

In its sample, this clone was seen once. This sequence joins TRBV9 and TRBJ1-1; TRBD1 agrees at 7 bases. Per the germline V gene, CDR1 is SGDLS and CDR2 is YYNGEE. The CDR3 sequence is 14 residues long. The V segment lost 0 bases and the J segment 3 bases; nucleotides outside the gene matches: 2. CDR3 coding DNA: TGTGCCAGCAGCGTAGGGGACAGCTACACTGAAGCTTTCTTT. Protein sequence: CASSVGDSYTEAFF. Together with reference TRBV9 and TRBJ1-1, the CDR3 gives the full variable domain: DSGVTQTPKHLITATGQRVTLRCSPRSGDLSVYWYQQSLDQGLQFLIQYYNGEERAKGNILERFSAQQFPDLHSELNLSSLELGDSALYFCASSVGDSYTEAFFGQGTRLTVV.

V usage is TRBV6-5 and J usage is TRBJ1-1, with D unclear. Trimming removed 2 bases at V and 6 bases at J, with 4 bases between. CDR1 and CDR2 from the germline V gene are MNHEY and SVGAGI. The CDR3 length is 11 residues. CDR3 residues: CASSYQAEAFF. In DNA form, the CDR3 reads TGTGCCAGCAGTTACCAAGCTGAAGCTTTCTTT.

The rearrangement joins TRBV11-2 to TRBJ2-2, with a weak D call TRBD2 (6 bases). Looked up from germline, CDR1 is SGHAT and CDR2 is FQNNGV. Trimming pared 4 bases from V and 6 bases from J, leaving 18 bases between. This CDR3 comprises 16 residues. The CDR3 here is CASSYPLGGRAGELFF. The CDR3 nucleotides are TGTGCCAGCAGCTACCCTCTAGGAGGGCGTGCCGGGGAGCTGTTTTTT. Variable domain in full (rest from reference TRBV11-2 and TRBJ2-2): EAGVAQSPRYKIIEKRQSVAFWCNPISGHATLYWYQQILGQGPKLLIQFQNNGVVDDSQLPKDRFSAERLKGVDSTLKIQPAKLEDSAVYLCASSYPLGGRAGELFFGEGSRLTVL.

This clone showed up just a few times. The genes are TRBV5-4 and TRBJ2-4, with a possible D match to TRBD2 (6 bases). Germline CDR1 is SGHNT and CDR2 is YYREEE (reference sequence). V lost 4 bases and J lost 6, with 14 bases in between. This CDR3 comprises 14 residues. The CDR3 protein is CASSPGRGLNIQYF. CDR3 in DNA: TGTGCCAGCAGCCCAGGACGGGGGTTAAACATTCAGTACTTC.

CDR3 amino acids: CASSQGQLGLAGSTDTQYF. The CDR3 nucleotides are TGCGCCAGCAGCCAAGGGCAGCTCGGACTAGCGGGGAGCACAGATACGCAGTATTTT. The chain recombines TRBV4-1 with TRBJ2-3; 12 bases map to TRBD2. CDR1 is MGHRA, CDR2 YSYEKL, per germline. Trimming took 1 base from V and 0 from J; bases not matched to a gene: 8. This CDR3 region has 19 residues.

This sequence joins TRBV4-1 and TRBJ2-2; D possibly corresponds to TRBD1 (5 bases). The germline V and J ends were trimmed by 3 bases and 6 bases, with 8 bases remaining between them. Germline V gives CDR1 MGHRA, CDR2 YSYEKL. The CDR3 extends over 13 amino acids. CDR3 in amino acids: CASSHTGAGELFF. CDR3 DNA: TGCGCCAGCAGCCATACAGGAGCCGGGGAGCTGTTTTTT.

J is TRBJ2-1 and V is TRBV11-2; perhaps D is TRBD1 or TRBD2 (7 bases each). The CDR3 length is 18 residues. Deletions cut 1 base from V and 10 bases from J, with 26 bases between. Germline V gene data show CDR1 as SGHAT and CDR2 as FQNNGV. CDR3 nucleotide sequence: TGTGCCAGCAGCTTAGGACTAGCAGGGGGGGGCAGATTGGTAGAGCAGTTCTTC. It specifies CASSLGLAGGGRLVEQFF.

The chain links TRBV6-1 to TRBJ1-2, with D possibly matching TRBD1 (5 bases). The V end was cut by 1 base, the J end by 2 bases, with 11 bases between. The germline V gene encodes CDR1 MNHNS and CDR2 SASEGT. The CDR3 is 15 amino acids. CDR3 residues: CASSEVRQRNYGYTF. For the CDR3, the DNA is TGTGCCAGCAGTGAAGTCCGACAGAGGAACTATGGCTACACCTTC.

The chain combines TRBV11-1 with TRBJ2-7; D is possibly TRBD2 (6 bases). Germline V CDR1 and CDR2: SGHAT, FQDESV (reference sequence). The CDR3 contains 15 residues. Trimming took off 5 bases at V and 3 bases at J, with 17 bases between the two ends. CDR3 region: CASSPSEQDLYEQYF. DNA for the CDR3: TGTGCCAGCAGCCCTAGCGAACAGGACCTCTACGAGCAGTACTTC.

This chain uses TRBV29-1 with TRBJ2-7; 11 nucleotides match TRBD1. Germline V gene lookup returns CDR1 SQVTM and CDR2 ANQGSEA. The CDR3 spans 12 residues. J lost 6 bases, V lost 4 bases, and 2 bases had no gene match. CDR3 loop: CSVGGTGGEQYF. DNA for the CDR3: TGCAGCGTTGGAGGGACAGGGGGCGAGCAGTACTTC.

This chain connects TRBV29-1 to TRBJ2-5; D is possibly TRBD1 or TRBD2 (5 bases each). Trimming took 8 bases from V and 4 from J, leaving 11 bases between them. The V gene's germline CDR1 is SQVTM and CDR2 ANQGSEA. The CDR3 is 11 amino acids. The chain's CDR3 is CSHGGPETQYF. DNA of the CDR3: TGCAGCCATGGGGGTCCAGAGACCCAGTACTTC.

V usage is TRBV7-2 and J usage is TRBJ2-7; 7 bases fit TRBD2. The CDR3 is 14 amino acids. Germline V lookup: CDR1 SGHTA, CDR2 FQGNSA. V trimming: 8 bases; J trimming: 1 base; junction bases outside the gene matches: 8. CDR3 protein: CASPLAENSYEQYF. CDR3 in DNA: TGTGCCAGCCCCCTAGCGGAGAATTCCTACGAGCAGTACTTC.

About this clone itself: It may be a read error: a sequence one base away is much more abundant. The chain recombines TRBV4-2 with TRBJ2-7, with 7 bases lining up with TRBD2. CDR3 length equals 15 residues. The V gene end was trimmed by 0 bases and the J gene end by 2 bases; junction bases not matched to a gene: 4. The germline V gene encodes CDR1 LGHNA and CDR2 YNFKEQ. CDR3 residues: CASSQERESPYEQYF. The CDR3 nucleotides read TGTGCCAGCAGCCAAGAGCGGGAGTCACCCTACGAGCAGTACTTC.

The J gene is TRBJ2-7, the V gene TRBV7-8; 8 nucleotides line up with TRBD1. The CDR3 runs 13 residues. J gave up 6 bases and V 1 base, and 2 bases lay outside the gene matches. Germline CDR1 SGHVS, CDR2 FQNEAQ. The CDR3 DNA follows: TGTGCCAGCAGCTTAGAACAGGGGGTCGAGCAGTACTTC. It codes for CASSLEQGVEQYF.

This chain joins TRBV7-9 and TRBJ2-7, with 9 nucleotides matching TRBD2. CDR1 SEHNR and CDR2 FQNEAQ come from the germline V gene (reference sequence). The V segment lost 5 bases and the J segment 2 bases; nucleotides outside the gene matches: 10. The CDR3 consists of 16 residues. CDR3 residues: CASSPAGGRQTYEQYF. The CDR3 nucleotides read TGTGCCAGCAGCCCGGCGGGAGGGAGGCAGACCTACGAGCAGTACTTC.